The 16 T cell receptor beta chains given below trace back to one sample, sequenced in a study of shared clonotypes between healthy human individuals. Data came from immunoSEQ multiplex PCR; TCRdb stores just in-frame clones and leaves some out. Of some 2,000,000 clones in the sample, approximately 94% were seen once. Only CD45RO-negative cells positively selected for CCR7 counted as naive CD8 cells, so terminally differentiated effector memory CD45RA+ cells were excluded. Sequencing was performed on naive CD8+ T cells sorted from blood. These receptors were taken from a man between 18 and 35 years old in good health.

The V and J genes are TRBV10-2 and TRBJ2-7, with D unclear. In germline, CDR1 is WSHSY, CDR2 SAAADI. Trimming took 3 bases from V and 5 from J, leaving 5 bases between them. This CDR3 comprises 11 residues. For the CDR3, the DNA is TGCGCCAGCAGTGATTCAGACGAGCAGTACTTC. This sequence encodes CASSDSDEQYF.

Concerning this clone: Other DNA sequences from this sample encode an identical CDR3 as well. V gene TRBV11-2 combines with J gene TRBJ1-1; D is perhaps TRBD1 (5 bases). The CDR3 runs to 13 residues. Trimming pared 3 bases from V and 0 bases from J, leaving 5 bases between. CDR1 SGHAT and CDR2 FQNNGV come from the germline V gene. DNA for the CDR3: TGTGCCAGCAGCTTGGGGCTGAACACTGAAGCTTTCTTT. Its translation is CASSLGLNTEAFF.

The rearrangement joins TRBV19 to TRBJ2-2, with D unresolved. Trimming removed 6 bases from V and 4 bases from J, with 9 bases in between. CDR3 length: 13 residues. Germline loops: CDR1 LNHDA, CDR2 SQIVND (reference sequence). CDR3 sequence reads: CASRILFTGELFF. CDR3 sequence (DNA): TGTGCCAGTAGAATACTGTTCACCGGGGAGCTGTTTTTT.

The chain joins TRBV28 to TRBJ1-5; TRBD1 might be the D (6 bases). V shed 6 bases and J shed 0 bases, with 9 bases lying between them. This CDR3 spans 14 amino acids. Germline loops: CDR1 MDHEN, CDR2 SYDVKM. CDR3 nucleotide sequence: TGTGCCAGCAGCCCAGGGGATAGCAATCAGCCCCAGCATTTT. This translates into CASSPGDSNQPQHF. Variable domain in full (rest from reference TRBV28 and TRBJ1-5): DVKVTQSSRYLVKRTGEKVFLECVQDMDHENMFWYRQDPGLGLRLIYFSYDVKMKEKGDIPEGYSVSREKKERFSLILESASTNQTSMYLCASSPGDSNQPQHFGDGTRLSIL.

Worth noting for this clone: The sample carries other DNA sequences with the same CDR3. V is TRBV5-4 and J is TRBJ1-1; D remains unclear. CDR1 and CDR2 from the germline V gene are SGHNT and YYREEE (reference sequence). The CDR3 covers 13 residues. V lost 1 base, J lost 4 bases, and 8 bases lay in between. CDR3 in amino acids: CASSLLGTTEAFF. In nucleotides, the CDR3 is TGTGCCAGCAGCTTGCTCGGTACCACTGAAGCTTTCTTT.

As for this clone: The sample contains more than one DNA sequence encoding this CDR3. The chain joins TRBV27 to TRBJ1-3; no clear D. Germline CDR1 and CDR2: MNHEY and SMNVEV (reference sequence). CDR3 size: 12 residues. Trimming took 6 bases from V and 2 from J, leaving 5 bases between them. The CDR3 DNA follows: TGTGCCAGCAGGTCGGCTGGAAACACCATATATTTT. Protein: CASRSAGNTIYF.

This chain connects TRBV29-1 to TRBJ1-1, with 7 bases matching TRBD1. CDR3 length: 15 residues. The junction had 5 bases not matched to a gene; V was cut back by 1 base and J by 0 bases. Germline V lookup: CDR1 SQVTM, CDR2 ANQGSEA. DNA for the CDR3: TGCAGCGTTGAAGTATTAGGACAGGTGAACACTGAAGCTTTCTTT. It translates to CSVEVLGQVNTEAFF.

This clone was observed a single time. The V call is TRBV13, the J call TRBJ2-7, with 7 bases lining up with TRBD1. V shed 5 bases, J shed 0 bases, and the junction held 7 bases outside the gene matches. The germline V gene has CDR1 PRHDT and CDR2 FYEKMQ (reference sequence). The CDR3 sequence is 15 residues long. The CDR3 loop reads CASSPSTGSSYEQYF. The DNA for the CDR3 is TGTGCCAGCAGCCCGTCGACAGGGAGCTCCTACGAGCAGTACTTC.

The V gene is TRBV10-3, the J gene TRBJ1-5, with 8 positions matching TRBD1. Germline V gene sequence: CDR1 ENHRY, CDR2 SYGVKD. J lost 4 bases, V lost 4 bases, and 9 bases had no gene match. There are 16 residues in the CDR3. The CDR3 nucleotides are TGTGCCATCAGTGGTAACGGGACAGGACTTAATCAGCCCCAGCATTTT. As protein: CAISGNGTGLNQPQHF.

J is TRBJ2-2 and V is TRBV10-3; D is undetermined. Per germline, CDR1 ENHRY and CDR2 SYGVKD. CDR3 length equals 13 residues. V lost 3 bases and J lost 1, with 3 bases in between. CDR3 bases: TGTGCCATCAGTGATGTGAACACCGGGGAGCTGTTTTTT. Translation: CAISDVNTGELFF.

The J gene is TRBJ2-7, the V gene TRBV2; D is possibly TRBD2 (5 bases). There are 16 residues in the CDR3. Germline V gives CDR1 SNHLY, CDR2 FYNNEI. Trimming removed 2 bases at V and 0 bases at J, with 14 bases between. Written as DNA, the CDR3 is TGTGCCAGCAGTGAATTAAGGACGGGAAACTCCTACGAGCAGTACTTC. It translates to CASSELRTGNSYEQYF.

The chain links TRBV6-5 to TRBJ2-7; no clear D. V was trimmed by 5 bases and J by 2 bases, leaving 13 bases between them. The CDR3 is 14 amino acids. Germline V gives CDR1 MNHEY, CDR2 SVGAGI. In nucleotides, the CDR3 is TGTGCCAGCAGTGGGCACACTCCCCCCTACGAGCAGTACTTC. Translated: CASSGHTPPYEQYF.

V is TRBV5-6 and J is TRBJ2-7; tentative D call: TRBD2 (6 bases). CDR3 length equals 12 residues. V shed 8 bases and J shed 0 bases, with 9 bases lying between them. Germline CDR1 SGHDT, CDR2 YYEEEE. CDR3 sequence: CASAGSSYEQYF. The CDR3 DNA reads TGTGCCAGTGCCGGGAGCTCCTACGAGCAGTACTTC.

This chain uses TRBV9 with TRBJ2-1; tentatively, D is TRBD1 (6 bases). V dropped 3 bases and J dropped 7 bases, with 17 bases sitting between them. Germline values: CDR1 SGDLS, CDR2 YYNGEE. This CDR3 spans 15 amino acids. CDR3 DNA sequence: TGTGCCAGCAGCGGGAGCACAGGGCCGGGGAATGAGCAGTTCTTC. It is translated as CASSGSTGPGNEQFF.

The CDR3 loop is CASAETGGVYEQYF. The CDR3 bases are TGTGCCAGCGCCGAGACAGGGGGCGTGTACGAGCAGTACTTC. This chain links TRBV27 with TRBJ2-7, with TRBD1 matching 10 bases. The CDR3 is made up of 14 amino acids. Germline CDR1 and CDR2: MNHEY and SMNVEV (reference sequence). Trimming at V came to 8 bases and at J to 4 bases, leaving 8 bases not matched to a gene.

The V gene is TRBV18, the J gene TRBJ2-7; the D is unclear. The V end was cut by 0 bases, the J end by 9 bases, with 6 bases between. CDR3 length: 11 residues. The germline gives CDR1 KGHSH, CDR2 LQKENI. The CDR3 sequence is CASSPPGLQYF. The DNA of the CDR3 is TGTGCCAGCTCACCACCGGGCCTGCAGTACTTC.